The 10 T cell receptor beta chains reported below all come from one sample, sequenced in a study of cytomegalovirus exposure and HLA in healthy donors. The study ran its PCR with 60 Vbeta and 13 Jbeta primers. The table came from immunoSEQ multiplex PCR; TCRdb's copy has only in-frame clones and leaves some out. The sample yields approximately 160,000 clones, over 60% seen once. The sequencing sample was made of PBMCs. The receptors stem from a young woman in good health and CMV-seronegative.

The chain employs TRBV18 and TRBJ2-7; 12 bases are shared with TRBD2. Germline CDR1 and CDR2: KGHSH and LQKENI. The CDR3 consists of 16 residues. The ends lost 4 bases at V and 0 bases at J; junction bases unmatched: 4. CDR3 in DNA: TGTGCCAGCTCACTAAGACTAGCGGGGGTCTCCTACGAGCAGTACTTC. It translates to CASSLRLAGVSYEQYF.

This clone was seen a few times. This chain connects TRBV21-1 to TRBJ2-7; TRBD1 reflects the table's D call only, with no check against the DNA. TRBV21-1 is a known pseudogene. The CDR3 is made up of 16 amino acids. The CDR3 region is CASSHILRTGVYEQYF. CDR3 bases: TGTGCCAGCAGCCACATACTCAGGACAGGGGTTTACGAGCAGTACTTC.

The gene calls are TRBV5-4 and TRBJ2-7, with 8 positions matching TRBD1. The V and J ends lost 4 bases and 2 bases, in that order; junction bases with no gene match: 5. This CDR3 is built from 14 residues. Looked up from germline, CDR1 is SGHNT and CDR2 is YYREEE (reference sequence). CDR3 loop: CASSLGQGPYEQYF. The CDR3 DNA follows: TGTGCCAGCAGCCTCGGACAGGGTCCCTACGAGCAGTACTTC.

The gene calls are TRBV5-8 and TRBJ1-2, with D perhaps TRBD1 (6 bases). CDR3 length: 13 amino acids. The V end was cut by 5 bases, the J end by 4 bases, with 12 bases between. CDR1 is SGHTS and CDR2 is YDEGEE in the germline V gene. The CDR3 sequence is CASRFGTLYGYTF. CDR3 nucleotides: TGTGCCAGCAGGTTCGGGACACTCTATGGCTACACCTTC.

This rearrangement joins TRBV5-8 to TRBJ1-2; tentatively, D is TRBD1 (6 bases). The V gene lost 1 base and the J gene lost 0 bases, with 10 bases spanning the gap. Germline loops: CDR1 SGHTS, CDR2 YDEGEE. This CDR3 is 15 amino acids long. The CDR3 coding sequence is TGTGCCAGCAGCTTGACAGGGCGTCCTAACTATGGCTACACCTTC. Amino acids: CASSLTGRPNYGYTF.

This clone was observed a single time. The V gene is TRBV29-1, the J gene TRBJ2-3, with a possible D match to TRBD2 (6 bases). The V gene's germline CDR1 is SQVTM and CDR2 ANQGSEA. V gave up 5 bases and J gave up 4 bases, with 13 bases separating them. The length of the CDR3 is 13 residues. Here the CDR3 reads CSVFGGKADTQYF. The CDR3 DNA follows: TGCAGCGTTTTTGGGGGGAAGGCAGATACGCAGTATTTT.

This sequence joins TRBV6-1 and TRBJ2-5; a weak D match, TRBD2 (6 bases). Germline-derived CDR1 and CDR2 are MNHNS and SASEGT. This CDR3 region has 14 residues. V gave up 6 bases and J gave up 3 bases, with 14 bases separating them. The CDR3 loop reads CASRLTTREETQYF. The DNA of the CDR3 is TGTGCCAGCAGGCTTACGACTAGAGAAGAGACCCAGTACTTC.

The V gene is TRBV7-7, the J gene TRBJ2-7, with 7 nucleotides matching TRBD1. J gave up 7 bases and V 4 bases, and 10 bases lay outside the gene matches. CDR3 length: 14 amino acids. CDR1 is SSHAT and CDR2 is FNYEAQ in the germline V gene (reference sequence). CDR3 sequence reads: CASSSRQGSGEQYF. CDR3 DNA: TGTGCCAGCAGCTCCCGACAGGGTTCGGGGGAGCAGTACTTC.

This chain links TRBV4-3 with TRBJ2-3; weak D call: TRBD1 (6 bases). V was pared by 3 bases and J by 4 bases, with 23 bases between. CDR1 and CDR2 (germline): LGHNA, YSLEER. CDR3 length equals 18 residues. In DNA form, the CDR3 reads TGCGCCAGCAGCCATCCCCGAAGGGGCAGGGGAAGCGCAGATACGCAGTATTTT. As protein: CASSHPRRGRGSADTQYF.

CDR3 region: CASSQGRWASGEQFF. Written as DNA, the CDR3 is TGTGCCAGCAGCCAAGGTCGTTGGGCCAGTGGTGAGCAGTTCTTC. V and J are TRBV4-2 and TRBJ2-1; D remains unclear. The germline CDR1 and CDR2 sequences are LGHNA and YNFKEQ. The CDR3 length is 15 residues. Trimming took 1 base from V and 9 from J, leaving 16 bases between them.